The rows below give T cell receptor beta chains drawn from one sample of a study of T cell repertoires in cytomegalovirus infection. MiXCR, applied by TCRdb to the reads, yields one record per CDR3 protein. The table lists roughly 500,000 distinct CDR3 sequences, 15% to 20% of them singletons. Sequencing was carried out using CD8+ T cells from PBMCs. The receptors stem from a human donor in good health (CMV status not recorded). Some clones in this sample may be carry-over from other donors' samples. CDR3s include the opening cysteine and the closing phenylalanine or tryptophan. A D gene is named only where the DNA matches it firmly. Rows give clone size only sometimes, using once, few, many, or a class for an expanded clone.

DNA: TGTGCCAGCAGCTTAGGGGCGGGAGGCGGGAGGGCCCGGGAGCAGTTCTTC
CDR3: CASSLGAGGGRAREQFF
V: TRBV11-2
J: TRBJ2-1
D: TRBD2
length: 17
size: many

DNA: TGTGCCAGCAGTGTGGAGGGTTCTGACAATGAGCAGTTCTTC
CDR3: CASSVEGSDNEQFF
V: TRBV2
J: TRBJ2-1
D: -
length: 14
size: many

DNA: TGCAGTGCTGGCCCGGTGGGGGGGCGCGGCACTGAAGCTTTCTTT
CDR3: CSAGPVGGRGTEAFF
V: TRBV20-1
J: TRBJ1-1
D: -
length: 15
size: -

DNA: TGTGCCAGCAGCTCCGAGGGGACTTACTTCTCCTACGAGCAGTACTTC
CDR3: CASSSEGTYFSYEQYF
V: TRBV7-9
J: TRBJ2-7
D: -
length: 16
size: many

DNA: TGTGCCAGCAGCGCCTTCCGGGACAGGGAAGAGACCCAGTACTTC
CDR3: CASSAFRDREETQYF
V: TRBV7-2
J: TRBJ2-5
D: TRBD1
length: 15
size: many

DNA: TGTGCCAGCAGCTTGTACGCGACTACGAACTACAATGAGCAGTTCTTC
CDR3: CASSLYATTNYNEQFF
V: TRBV5-6
J: TRBJ2-1
D: -
length: 16
size: many

DNA: TGTGCCAGCAGCTACCAGGGGAACCAAGAGACCCAGTACTTC
CDR3: CASSYQGNQETQYF
V: TRBV7-3
J: TRBJ2-5
D: -
length: 14
size: many

DNA: TGTGCCAGCAGCCCCGGGACAGGGGGACCGGGCTACACCTTC
CDR3: CASSPGTGGPGYTF
V: TRBV3-1
J: TRBJ1-2
D: TRBD1
length: 14
size: few

DNA: TGTGCCAGCCCTATGGGACAGGGGAATGAGCAGTTCTTC
CDR3: CASPMGQGNEQFF
V: TRBV2
J: TRBJ2-1
D: TRBD1
length: 13
size: many

DNA: TGTGCCAGCAGCGCTAGCGGGGAACACTACGAGCAGTACTTC
CDR3: CASSASGEHYEQYF
V: TRBV9
J: TRBJ2-7
D: TRBD2
length: 14
size: -

DNA: TGTGCCAGCAGCGCACTCTCCGGGACTCCCCACACCGGGGAGCTGTTTTTT
CDR3: CASSALSGTPHTGELFF
V: TRBV28
J: TRBJ2-2
D: -
length: 17
size: many

DNA: TGTGCCAGCAGCTTCGAGTATCGGGCGGGGGGGGGCGGCCAAGAGACCCAGTACTTC
CDR3: CASSFEYRAGGGGQETQYF
V: TRBV7-9
J: TRBJ2-5
D: TRBD2
length: 19
size: many

DNA: TGTGCCAGTAGTAAAGGGGGAACAGGGGGGTTGACTGAAGCTTTCTTT
CDR3: CASSKGGTGGLTEAFF
V: TRBV19
J: TRBJ1-1
D: TRBD1
length: 16
size: few

DNA: TGTGCCAGCAGTGTTGACAGGGTTCGGACAGATACGCAGTATTTT
CDR3: CASSVDRVRTDTQYF
V: TRBV27
J: TRBJ2-3
D: TRBD1
length: 15
size: -

DNA: TGTGCCAGCAGTTACCATACCACCGGGGAGCTGTTTTTT
CDR3: CASSYHTTGELFF
V: TRBV6-5
J: TRBJ2-2
D: -
length: 13
size: few

DNA: TGTGCCAGCTCCAGGGTGTTGTCCGGGGAGCTGTTTTTT
CDR3: CASSRVLSGELFF
V: TRBV7-9
J: TRBJ2-2
D: -
length: 13
size: few

DNA: TGCGCCAGCAGTGAGTCTACGGGGAGCACTGAAGCTTTCTTT
CDR3: CASSESTGSTEAFF
V: TRBV10-2
J: TRBJ1-1
D: -
length: 14
size: few

DNA: TGCAGCGTTCAGGGGCGAAACGGCTACACCTTC
CDR3: CSVQGRNGYTF
V: TRBV29-1
J: TRBJ1-2
D: -
length: 11
size: -

DNA: TGTGCTAGTGGCTGGGACGTCTCCTACGAGCAGTACTTC
CDR3: CASGWDVSYEQYF
V: TRBV12-5
J: TRBJ2-7
D: -
length: 13
size: -

DNA: TGTGCCAGCAGTTTTCAGGCCCCGAGGACCCTTCACAATGAGCAGTTCTTC
CDR3: CASSFQAPRTLHNEQFF
V: TRBV28
J: TRBJ2-1
D: -
length: 17
size: few

DNA: TGTGCCAGCAGCCCCGGGGGACACCCCTACGAGCAGTACTTC
CDR3: CASSPGGHPYEQYF
V: TRBV7-9
J: TRBJ2-7
D: -
length: 14
size: many

DNA: TGTGCCACCCTGAGCTCCTACGAGCAGTACTTC
CDR3: CATLSSYEQYF
V: TRBV27
J: TRBJ2-7
D: -
length: 11
size: -

DNA: TGTGCCAGCAGCTTTAAGCGGGGGGTCCACAATGAGCAGTTCTTC
CDR3: CASSFKRGVHNEQFF
V: TRBV11-2
J: TRBJ2-1
D: TRBD2
length: 15
size: many

DNA: TGTGCCAGCAGCATCCTGACTAATGAAAAACTGTTTTTT
CDR3: CASSILTNEKLFF
V: TRBV7-8
J: TRBJ1-4
D: -
length: 13
size: many

DNA: TGTGCCAGCAGCTTAACCAGGCCTGCCGGGGAGCTGTTTTTT
CDR3: CASSLTRPAGELFF
V: TRBV7-9
J: TRBJ2-2
D: -
length: 14
size: many

DNA: TGTGTAAGCAGTTTGGGGCGGGAGACCACTGAAGCTTTCTTT
CDR3: CVSSLGRETTEAFF
V: TRBV12-3/TRBV12-4
J: TRBJ1-1
D: -
length: 14
size: -

DNA: TGTGCCAGCAGCTTAAGAACGGAGGGGGAGGTCTGGCTAAATGAGCAGTTCTTC
CDR3: CASSLRTEGEVWLNEQFF
V: TRBV7-8
J: TRBJ2-1
D: -
length: 18
size: -

DNA: TGTGCCAGCAGACCCACTCCCGGGGACGGGGCCAACGTCCTGACTTTC
CDR3: CASRPTPGDGANVLTF
V: TRBV11-1
J: TRBJ2-6
D: -
length: 16
size: few

DNA: TGTGCCATCAGTGAGTGGGCAGGGACCATGAACACTGAAGCTTTCTTT
CDR3: CAISEWAGTMNTEAFF
V: TRBV10-3
J: TRBJ1-1
D: -
length: 16
size: many

DNA: TGTGCCAGCAGTTTAATACCGGGACAGGTCACAGATACGCAGTATTTT
CDR3: CASSLIPGQVTDTQYF
V: TRBV28
J: TRBJ2-3
D: TRBD1
length: 16
size: many

DNA: TGTGCCAGCAGCTTAGGCTATGGGGACAGGGGGCGCGAGCAGTACTTC
CDR3: CASSLGYGDRGREQYF
V: TRBV7-6
J: TRBJ2-7
D: TRBD1
length: 16
size: many

DNA: TGTGCCAGCAGCTTAGTTGGTTGGGTCCCAGACAACAATGAGCAGTTCTTC
CDR3: CASSLVGWVPDNNEQFF
V: TRBV7-3
J: TRBJ2-1
D: -
length: 17
size: many

DNA: TGTGCCAGCAACTCGGCCGACAGTAGCAATCAGCCCCAGCATTTT
CDR3: CASNSADSSNQPQHF
V: TRBV28
J: TRBJ1-5
D: -
length: 15
size: many

DNA: TGTGCCAGCAGCTCCGTAGAGGCCCGACCCAATGAGCAGTTCTTC
CDR3: CASSSVEARPNEQFF
V: TRBV7-9
J: TRBJ2-1
D: -
length: 15
size: many

DNA: TGTGCCAGCACTACAGCGGTCGACTCTGGAAACACCATATATTTT
CDR3: CASTTAVDSGNTIYF
V: TRBV9
J: TRBJ1-3
D: -
length: 15
size: -

DNA: TGTGCCAGCAGCGGGACAGGGGGTTTTACTAATGAAAAACTGTTTTTT
CDR3: CASSGTGGFTNEKLFF
V: TRBV7-8
J: TRBJ1-4
D: TRBD1
length: 16
size: many